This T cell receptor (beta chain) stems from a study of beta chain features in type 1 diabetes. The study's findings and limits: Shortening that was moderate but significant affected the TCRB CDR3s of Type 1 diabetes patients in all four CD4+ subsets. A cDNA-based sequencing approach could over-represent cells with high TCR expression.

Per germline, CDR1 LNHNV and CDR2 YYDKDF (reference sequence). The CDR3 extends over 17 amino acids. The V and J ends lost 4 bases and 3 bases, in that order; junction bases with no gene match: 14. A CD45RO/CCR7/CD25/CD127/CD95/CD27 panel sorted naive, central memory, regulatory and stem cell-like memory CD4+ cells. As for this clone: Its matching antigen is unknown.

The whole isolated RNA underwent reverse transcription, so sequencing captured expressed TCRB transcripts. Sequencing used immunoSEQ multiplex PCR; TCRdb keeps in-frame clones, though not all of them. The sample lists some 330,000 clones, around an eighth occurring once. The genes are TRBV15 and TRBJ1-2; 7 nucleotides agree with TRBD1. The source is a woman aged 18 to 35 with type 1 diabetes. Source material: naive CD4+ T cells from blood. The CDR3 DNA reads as TGTGCCACCAGCAACCAAGGGGGCAGGGGTTTCCACTATGGCTACACCTTC. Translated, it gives CATSNQGGRGFHYGYTF.